This T cell receptor (beta chain) was sequenced during a study of T-cell memory formation after mild COVID-19 (dated by TCRdb to the early 2020s). General notes on the study: TCR sequence clusters from the two donors were found to be largely donor specific. In a couple of donors, T-cell clones that expanded and contracted after mild COVID-19 were tracked by sequencing TCRalpha and TCRbeta repertoires over time. The cohort was made up of two young adult volunteers, one female and one male, who were previously healthy. Broader findings and caveats from the paper: Only two mild cases were covered in the study, and larger cohorts including severe cases with pre-infection samples were considered necessary. Contracting CD4+ clones appeared mostly in the CM and EM memory subsets, whereas CD8+ clones were enriched in EMRA. The second-wave clones that peaked on day 37 were not confirmed to be SARS-CoV-2 specific. Some responding clones were detected in pre-infection memory, suggesting pre-existing cross-reactive memory T cells joined the SARS-CoV-2 response. Clones that contracted from day 15 to 85 showed balanced CD4/CD8 phenotypes, whereas a second wave of clones that expanded from day 15 to 37 leaned towards CD4+.

The V and J ends are trimmed by 3 bases and 6 bases, leaving 21 bases between them. The germline V gene encodes CDR1 SGHNT and CDR2 YYREEE (reference sequence). Inclusive of the bounding cysteine and phenylalanine, the CDR3 is 17 residues long. Only the CDR3 region is kept as DNA, spanning 51 bases read in frame from base 1. This clonotype was found a few times. It has no known antigen specificity. No much larger clonotype is one base removed from it; base qualities were not supplied. PBMCs were isolated by Ficoll-Paque density gradient centrifugation. The instrument given in TCRdb is Illumina NovaSeq 6000. TCRalpha and TCRbeta cDNA libraries were constructed by 5'RACE with constant-segment primers, with sample barcodes and unique molecular identifiers being introduced. RNA was extracted from every sample with Trizol reagent. Amplification of the libraries took two PCR steps, and the second step added a second sample barcode plus Illumina TruSeq adapters. Sequencing of the libraries was done on an Illumina NovaSeq, producing 2 x 150 bp paired-end reads. The original pipeline was this. The reads were demultiplexed and collapsed into UMI-guided consensus sequences using migec v1.2.7. Using mixcr v2.1.11, the UMI consensuses were aligned to TRA and TRB V and J templates and assembled into clonotypes. A clonotype was counted as expanded or contracted only if both edgeR and NoisET called the change significant, with noise models trained on biological replicates. For edgeR calls, a false discovery rate-adjusted p below 0.01 and a log2 fold-change threshold of 1 were applied. As an exploratory analysis of dynamics, max-normalized trajectories of the 1000 most abundant clonotypes were examined by PCA with hierarchical clustering. Separately sequenced CD4+ and CD8+ repertoires were used to assign a CD4 or CD8 phenotype to each responding clone. TCRdb trimmed public reads at Q25 via fastp, called clones via MiXCR and kept in-frame beta chains. Every entry covers one CDR3 protein and lists the most common genes and DNA from its rows. These V and J calls derive from TCRdb rather than the authors' analysis. The sample data list about 560,000 distinct CDR3 sequences, and about 20% of these were observed just once. The ten most abundant clones make up about 12% of the sample.

What was sequenced was PBMCs or a T cell subset sorted from them (not recorded which). This TCR came from an adult woman who had mild COVID-19 (a few samples of this study predate the infection). The sample titles of this study are shuffled in the database, so cell type and time point are left out; the donor was told from shared clones. The chain couples TRBV5-4 to TRBJ2-2; TRBD1 might be the D gene, on 6 matching bases. In nucleotide form, the sequence is TGTGCCAGCAGCTCCGAGACAGGCGTTGTGAGTTCCGGGGAGCTGTTTTTT. Its amino acids are CASSSETGVVSSGELFF.